Listed below are T cell receptor beta chains from one sample, sequenced in a study of early T cells in non-severe SARS-CoV-2 infection. From the 5' RACE reads, TCRdb called clonotypes with MiXCR, one entry per CDR3 protein. This table holds tens of thousands of distinct CDR3 sequences, under 9.5% found once. The material sequenced was whole blood. All receptors come from an adult who was a healthcare worker with PCR-confirmed SARS-CoV-2 infection or an uninfected control (not recorded which). Both conserved end residues are part of each CDR3. A D gene is named only where the DNA matches it firmly. A clone size is listed for some rows: how often the clone was seen (once, few, many), or a class if it is expanded.

j_call v_call d_call clone_size cdr3_aa cdr3_nt
TRBJ2-7 TRBV3-1 . many CASSQDHTTYEQYF TGTGCCAGCAGCCAAGATCACACCACCTACGAGCAGTACTTC
TRBJ2-7 TRBV27 . many CASSSSAYEQYF TGTGCCAGCAGTTCCTCAGCCTACGAGCAGTACTTC
TRBJ2-3 TRBV18 TRBD2 few CASSRTSGGPVGTDTQYF TGTGCCAGCTCCCGGACTAGCGGGGGGCCCGTAGGCACAGATACGCAGTATTTT
TRBJ2-7 TRBV27 . . CASSWGLDSATGEQYF TGTGCCAGCAGTTGGGGACTTGATTCCGCAACTGGCGAGCAGTACTTC
TRBJ1-3 TRBV19 . many CASSRGVYSGGNTIYF TGTGCCAGTAGTCGCGGCGTCTATTCTGGTGGAAACACCATATATTTT
TRBJ2-5 TRBV27 TRBD1 few CASSPGQGRRETQYF TGTGCCAGCAGCCCAGGACAGGGAAGGCGCGAGACCCAGTACTTC
TRBJ2-7 TRBV3-1 . few CASSQEGRSYEQYF TGTGCCAGCAGCCAAGAGGGGCGCTCCTACGAGCAGTACTTC
TRBJ1-1 TRBV28 . . CASSSRGDTEAFF TGTGCCAGCAGTTCCAGGGGTGACACTGAAGCTTTCTTT
TRBJ2-3 TRBV9 TRBD2 many CASSVGLAGGWIDTQYF TGTGCCAGCAGCGTAGGGCTAGCGGGGGGGTGGATAGATACGCAGTATTTT
TRBJ2-3 TRBV10-3 . many CATEQTLTDTQYF TGTGCCACCGAACAGACTTTGACGGATACGCAGTATTTT
TRBJ2-3 TRBV28 . many CASSLGGGVGTDTQYF TGTGCCAGCAGTTTAGGAGGCGGGGTTGGCACAGATACGCAGTATTTT
TRBJ2-2 TRBV27 . many CASSSGNTGELFF TGTGCCAGCAGTAGCGGGAACACCGGGGAGCTGTTTTTT
TRBJ1-2 TRBV20-1 TRBD1 many CSATDRGHGYTF TGCAGTGCCACCGACAGGGGGCATGGCTACACCTTC
TRBJ1-3 TRBV10-3 . many CAISESRELYRGNTIYF TGTGCCATCAGTGAGTCGCGAGAACTATACAGAGGAAACACCATATATTTT
TRBJ1-5 TRBV28 . many CASSLRGGQPQHF TGTGCCAGCAGTTTAAGGGGTGGGCAGCCCCAGCATTTT
TRBJ1-4 TRBV15 . few CATSRDHRATNEKLFF TGTGCCACCAGCAGAGATCACAGGGCAACTAATGAAAAACTGTTTTTT
TRBJ2-3 TRBV29-1 TRBD1 many CSVDLTGGDTQYF TGCAGCGTTGACCTAACAGGGGGAGATACGCAGTATTTT
TRBJ2-3 TRBV28 . many CASSLYRTDTQYF TGTGCCAGCAGTTTATATAGGACAGATACGCAGTATTTT
TRBJ2-7 TRBV15 TRBD1 . CATSRDPGTAYEQYF TGTGCCACCAGCAGAGATCCGGGGACAGCGTACGAGCAGTACTTC
TRBJ2-3 TRBV7-6 . few CASSQGRTSQYF TGTGCCAGCAGCCAAGGTCGGACGTCGCAGTATTTT